Listed here are 13 T cell receptor beta chains from one sample, sequenced in a study of T cells in Graves' hyperthyroidism and ophthalmopathy. Researchers took RNA transcripts and amplified the TCR beta CDR3 regions from them. Researchers ran a first-round RT-PCR on the TCR CDR3 using the HTBI primer set. TCRdb used MiXCR to reprocess the multiplex PCR reads, holding one entry per CDR3 protein. The sample contains 600,000 to 650,000 distinct CDR3 sequences, 20% to 25% of which appear only once. The sequencing input was blood. Receptors originate from a man younger than 40 with Graves' ophthalmopathy.

In this sample, this clonotype turned up many times. This chain joins TRBV10-3 and TRBJ2-7; D unclear. Trimming pared 6 bases from V and 1 base from J, leaving 10 bases between. Germline CDR1 reads ENHRY; CDR2 reads SYGVKD. The length of the CDR3 is 13 residues. CDR3 nucleotides: TGTGCCATCAGGGGCAGGTCTTCCTACGAGCAGTACTTC. Translation: CAIRGRSSYEQYF.

A few counts support this clonotype. V usage is TRBV20-1 and J usage is TRBJ2-3, with 7 bases matching TRBD2. CDR3 length: 14 residues. V was pared by 3 bases and J by 2 bases, with 5 bases of the junction left unmatched. Germline lookup yields CDR1 DFQATT and CDR2 SNEGSKA (reference sequence). The CDR3 bases are TGCAGTGCTAGGGCGGGAGCCCACACAGATACGCAGTATTTT. It encodes CSARAGAHTDTQYF.

This clonotype was counted a few times. The chain recombines TRBV14 with TRBJ2-5; 8 positions match TRBD2. CDR3 length: 19 residues. Trimming took 0 bases from V and 0 from J; bases not matched to a gene: 12. Per germline, CDR1 SGHDN and CDR2 FVKESK. The CDR3 is CASSQDLVGSGRHQETQYF. In DNA form, the CDR3 reads TGTGCCAGCAGCCAAGATCTAGTAGGGAGCGGGAGACACCAAGAGACCCAGTACTTC.

CDR3 sequence: CASSPRDRVEWDIQYF. CDR3 in DNA: TGTGCCAGCAGTCCTAGGGACAGGGTAGAATGGGACATTCAGTACTTC. The chain combines TRBV27 with TRBJ2-4; 9 bases are shared with TRBD1. The CDR3 sequence is 16 residues long. Unmatched junction bases numbered 13, after V lost 5 bases and J lost 8 bases. The germline V gene encodes CDR1 MNHEY and CDR2 SMNVEV (reference sequence).

This clonotype was observed at least ten times. The chain couples TRBV2 to TRBJ2-5; D unresolved. Germline V gene sequence: CDR1 SNHLY, CDR2 FYNNEI. The V and J ends lost 8 bases and 2 bases respectively, with 12 bases between them. CDR3 length equals 13 residues. The CDR3 DNA follows: TGTGCCAGCTCTGTGGGGTATCAAGAGACCCAGTACTTC. Amino acid sequence: CASSVGYQETQYF.

This clonotype was counted a few times. The chain employs TRBV7-6 and TRBJ2-1; TRBD2 agrees at 10 bases. The CDR3 has 18 amino acids. Trimming at V came to 2 bases and at J to 10 bases, leaving 17 bases not matched to a gene. Germline loops: CDR1 SGHVS, CDR2 FNYEAQ. CDR3 amino acids: CASSLSLLGSGRAPEQFF. The CDR3, as DNA: TGTGCCAGCAGCTTATCGTTGTTGGGAAGCGGGAGGGCACCCGAGCAGTTCTTC.

Only a few counts were recorded for this clonotype. V usage is TRBV14 and J usage is TRBJ2-5; D might be TRBD1 (6 bases). The CDR3 has 15 residues. V lost 5 bases to trimming and J lost 0 bases, with 13 bases between them. Germline CDR1 is SGHDN and CDR2 is FVKESK. The CDR3 spells CASSEQGWYQETQYF. DNA of the CDR3: TGTGCCAGCAGCGAACAGGGATGGTACCAAGAGACCCAGTACTTC.

This clonotype was picked up a small number of times. CDR3 DNA: TGTGCCACCAGCAGAGAACAGGGTACTGGAAACACCATATATTTT. Encoded protein: CATSREQGTGNTIYF. V gene TRBV15 combines with J gene TRBJ1-3; tentatively, D is TRBD1 (6 bases). Trimming pared 0 bases from V and 2 bases from J, leaving 8 bases between. Germline V gene lookup returns CDR1 LNHNV and CDR2 YYDKDF (reference sequence). This CDR3 is 15 amino acids long.

Only one count was recorded for this clonotype. J is TRBJ2-7 and V is TRBV20-1, with TRBD1 matching 7 bases. Germline values: CDR1 DFQATT, CDR2 SNEGSKA (reference sequence). J was trimmed by 2 bases and V by 1 base; bases with no gene match: 5. There are 14 residues in the CDR3. CDR3 coding DNA: TGCAGTGCTAGAGTCCTGACAGGGACCTACGAGCAGTACTTC. Its protein product is CSARVLTGTYEQYF.

This clonotype was observed a handful of times. The chain has TRBV20-1 and TRBJ2-4; TRBD1 might be the D (5 bases). This CDR3 contains 15 residues. Germline CDR1 is DFQATT and CDR2 is SNEGSKA (reference sequence). V was pared by 3 bases and J by 0 bases, with 12 bases between. The CDR3: CSASYGQLAKNIQYF. DNA for the CDR3: TGCAGTGCTAGCTACGGACAACTAGCCAAAAACATTCAGTACTTC.

This clonotype was recorded at least ten times. The CDR3 spells CASSSWTSGDHNEQFF. As DNA, the CDR3 is TGTGCCAGCAGCTCGTGGACTAGCGGGGACCACAATGAGCAGTTCTTC. This chain uses TRBV11-3 with TRBJ2-1; 12 bases agree with TRBD2. Germline assignment: CDR1 SGHNT and CDR2 YENEEA. The V and J ends lost 4 bases and 5 bases, in that order; junction bases with no gene match: 6. This CDR3 spans 16 amino acids.

The chain has TRBV9 and TRBJ2-2; TRBD2 might be the D (7 bases). The CDR3 covers 15 residues. V gave up 0 bases and J gave up 4 bases, with 10 bases separating them. Per germline, CDR1 SGDLS and CDR2 YYNGEE. CDR3 protein: CASSVGGGGTGELFF. The DNA of the CDR3 is TGTGCCAGCAGCGTAGGGGGAGGGGGCACCGGGGAGCTGTTTTTT. Filled out from reference TRBV9 and TRBJ2-2, the complete variable domain reads DSGVTQTPKHLITATGQRVTLRCSPRSGDLSVYWYQQSLDQGLQFLIQYYNGEERAKGNILERFSAQQFPDLHSELNLSSLELGDSALYFCASSVGGGGTGELFFGEGSRLTVL.

In this sample, this clonotype turned up a few times. The J gene is TRBJ2-7, the V gene TRBV2, with 7 bases lining up with TRBD2. CDR1 and CDR2 (germline): SNHLY, FYNNEI. Trimming at V came to 3 bases and at J to 2 bases, leaving 7 bases not matched to a gene. There are 15 residues in the CDR3. The CDR3 DNA reads as TGTGCCAGCAGTGATAGTTCGGGAGGCGCCTACGAGCAGTACTTC. It is translated as CASSDSSGGAYEQYF.